The rows below give T cell receptor beta chains drawn from one sample of a study of blood T cell repertoires in COVID-19. Assay: immunoSEQ multiplex PCR; the TCRdb copy retains only in-frame clones and omits some. The table has some 350,000 clones, 87% seen once. Sequencing used peripheral blood. The receptor set was obtained from a woman in her 50s with COVID-19, enrolled during active disease. CDR3s include the opening cysteine and the closing phenylalanine or tryptophan. A D gene is named only where the DNA matches it firmly. For some rows the clone size is stated as once, few or many, or as a class when expanded; others skip it.

TRBD1	TRBJ1-1	-	15	TRBV6-2/TRBV6-3	TGTGCCAGCAGTTCCCCGGGACAGCCGAGGACTGAAGCTTTCTTT	CASSSPGQPRTEAFF
-	TRBJ2-1	-	15	TRBV4-1	TGCGCCAGCAGCCAAGAGGAGCCTCTGAACAATGAGCAGTTCTTC	CASSQEEPLNNEQFF
-	TRBJ1-1	-	14	TRBV7-2	TGTGCCAGCAGACTTCACGGGACAAACACTGAAGCTTTCTTT	CASRLHGTNTEAFF
TRBD1	TRBJ2-6	-	18	TRBV5-1	TGCGCCAGCAGCTTGGAGGGACAGGGTGGCTCTGGGGCCAACGTCCTGACTTTC	CASSLEGQGGSGANVLTF
TRBD1	TRBJ1-2	-	14	TRBV5-4	TGTGCCAGCAGCTTGGCGCTTCGGACAGGCGGCTACACCTTC	CASSLALRTGGYTF
-	TRBJ2-3	once	15	TRBV11-3	TGTGCCAGCAGCTTAGAGGGGGGGCCAGGAGATACGCAGTATTTT	CASSLEGGPGDTQYF
-	TRBJ1-1	-	12	TRBV30	TGTGCCTGGAGTGTATCGGGTACCGACTCTCGCTTT	CAWSVSGTDSRF
-	TRBJ2-7	-	15	TRBV9	TGTGCCAGCAGCGTAGCAAGCGGGTCTAACTACGAGCAGTACTTC	CASSVASGSNYEQYF
-	TRBJ2-1	-	14	TRBV5-5	TGTGCCAGCAGCTTCGGGACAATATACAATGAGCAGTTCTTC	CASSFGTIYNEQFF
-	TRBJ1-2	once	16	TRBV30	TGTGCCTGGAGTGTATTAGCAGGGAGGACGGGTTATGGCTACACCTTC	CAWSVLAGRTGYGYTF
TRBD1	TRBJ2-6	once	16	TRBV29-1	TGCAGCGTTGGCCCTGAGGGGGCTGCTGGGGCCAACGTCCTGACTTTC	CSVGPEGAAGANVLTF
-	TRBJ1-3	-	13	TRBV6-5	TGTGCCAGCAGTCTCAAGGAGTTCAACACCATATATTTT	CASSLKEFNTIYF
-	TRBJ2-2	-	13	TRBV6-2/TRBV6-3	TGTGCCAGCAGCCTAACGAACACCGGGGAGCTGTTTTTT	CASSLTNTGELFF
TRBD1	TRBJ2-7	-	18	TRBV3-1/TRBV3-2	TGTGCCAGCAGCCAAGGCGCCGTCTTAACAGGGGGATCGCACGAGCAGTACTTC	CASSQGAVLTGGSHEQYF
TRBD1	TRBJ2-7	-	15	TRBV3-1/TRBV3-2	TGTGCCAGCAGCCAAGAGGGGACAGGGTGGCACGAGCAGTACTTC	CASSQEGTGWHEQYF
TRBD1	TRBJ1-4	-	15	TRBV5-1	TGCGCCAGCAGCCCGGAGGGGGCGCCTAATGAAAAACTGTTTTTT	CASSPEGAPNEKLFF
TRBD2	TRBJ2-2	-	17	TRBV5-4	TGTGCCAGCAGCTCGGGACTAGCGAACACTTTGAACGGGGAGCTGTTTTTT	CASSSGLANTLNGELFF
-	TRBJ2-3	-	16	TRBV5-1	TGCGCCAGCAGCCTTCCCGGAACGGGGGTGACAGATACGCAGTATTTT	CASSLPGTGVTDTQYF
TRBD1	TRBJ1-1	-	16	TRBV10-3	TGTGCCATCAGTGCCCGACAGGGAGACATGAACACTGAAGCTTTCTTT	CAISARQGDMNTEAFF
TRBD1	TRBJ1-1	-	13	TRBV7-9	TGTGCCAGCAGCTTACCAGGGGGAGGTGGCGATTTCTTT	CASSLPGGGGDFF
TRBD2	TRBJ2-7	-	14	TRBV7-2	TGTGCCAGCAGCACACCTAGCGGCGCCTACGAGCAGTACTTC	CASSTPSGAYEQYF
-	TRBJ1-6	-	11	TRBV6-6	TGTGCCAGCAGTCCGGGTTCACCCCTCCACTTT	CASSPGSPLHF
-	TRBJ1-1	-	16	TRBV5-1	TGCGCCAGCAGCTCGTCCGGGGTCCTCATGAACACTGAAGCTTTCTTT	CASSSSGVLMNTEAFF
TRBD2	TRBJ2-2	-	16	TRBV18	TGTGCCAGCTCACCTCCGGGACTAGCGGGATTCGGGGAGCTGTTTTTT	CASSPPGLAGFGELFF
-	TRBJ1-5	-	15	TRBV6-5	TGTGCCAGCAGTTACGACCACAGGGCGGGCCAGCCCCAGCATTTT	CASSYDHRAGQPQHF
-	TRBJ2-5	-	13	TRBV2	TGTGCCAGCAGTGAAAGGTGGGAGGAGACCCAGTACTTC	CASSERWEETQYF
-	TRBJ2-5	once	15	TRBV5-4	TGTGCCAGCAGCTTCCCCCGCCCCGGGCAAGAGACCCAGTACTTC	CASSFPRPGQETQYF
-	TRBJ2-7	once	15	TRBV6-5	TGTGCCAGCAGTTACTCGGGCCAGGGCTCCTACGAGCAGTACTTC	CASSYSGQGSYEQYF
TRBD2	TRBJ2-2	-	16	TRBV9	TGTGCCAGCAGCGTGGGACTAGCGGGAGTCACCGGGGAGCTGTTTTTT	CASSVGLAGVTGELFF
TRBD1	TRBJ1-1	-	17	TRBV5-6	TGTGCCAGCAGCTCCAACTCGGGACAGACCATGAACACTGAAGCTTTCTTT	CASSSNSGQTMNTEAFF
-	TRBJ1-2	-	15	TRBV5-1	TGCGCCAGCAGCTCAACCGGGCAGGGAAGCTATGGCTACACCTTC	CASSSTGQGSYGYTF
TRBD2	TRBJ2-2	-	17	TRBV7-2	TGTGCCAGCAGCCCTTGGGGCGGGAGCTCAATAGTCGGGGAGCTGTTTTTT	CASSPWGGSSIVGELFF
TRBD2	TRBJ2-7	-	13	TRBV6-5	TGTGCCAGCGGACTCCGGGAGGCAGCCGAGCAGTACTTC	CASGLREAAEQYF
-	TRBJ1-2	-	15	TRBV3-1/TRBV3-2	TGTGCCAGCAGCCAAGGGTGGCCGGGGGACTATGGCTACACCTTC	CASSQGWPGDYGYTF
-	TRBJ2-3	-	14	TRBV19	TGTGCCAGTAGCAACACTCTGGGGGGAGATACGCAGTATTTT	CASSNTLGGDTQYF
-	TRBJ1-2	once	13	TRBV10-1	TGCGCCAGCAGCCCAGCAGGGTGGTATGGCTACACCTTC	CASSPAGWYGYTF
-	TRBJ2-2	-	14	TRBV10-1	TGCGCCAGCAGTGAGTCGGAGGTCACCGGGGAGCTGTTTTTT	CASSESEVTGELFF
TRBD2	TRBJ2-5	-	15	TRBV30	TGTGCCTGGACTCGGGGGGGCTGGGGAGGCGAGACCCAGTACTTC	CAWTRGGWGGETQYF
-	TRBJ1-3	once	14	TRBV7-3	TGTGCCAGCAGCTTAACCCAAGCGGGAAACACCATATATTTT	CASSLTQAGNTIYF
TRBD1	TRBJ1-5	-	15	TRBV7-2	TGTGCCAGCAGCCCAAGACAGGGTACCGGGCAGCCCCAGCATTTT	CASSPRQGTGQPQHF
TRBD1	TRBJ2-5	-	14	TRBV29-1	TGCAGCGTTGAACAAGGGGACAGGGGAGAGACCCAGTACTTC	CSVEQGDRGETQYF
TRBD2	TRBJ2-7	-	15	TRBV19	TGTGCCAGTAGTATCGGGACTAGCGGGACCTACGAGCAGTACTTC	CASSIGTSGTYEQYF
TRBD2	TRBJ2-7	-	15	TRBV7-6	TGTGCCAGCAGCTTAGCGTTAGCGGGCGTCTACGAGCAGTACTTC	CASSLALAGVYEQYF
TRBD1	TRBJ1-3	few	17	TRBV3-1/TRBV3-2	TGTGCCAGCAGCCAAGATCTTCGGGACAGCTCTGGAAACACCATATATTTT	CASSQDLRDSSGNTIYF
TRBD2	TRBJ2-7	once	17	TRBV4-3	TGCGCCAGCAGCCCCCACAAACTTGAGCGGGGGGTCTACGAGCAGTACTTC	CASSPHKLERGVYEQYF
TRBD1	TRBJ2-7	-	18	TRBV4-1	TGCGCCAGCAGCTTACTGCCGGGACAGGGGGCGCAACCCCGCGAGCAGTACTTC	CASSLLPGQGAQPREQYF
-	TRBJ2-7	-	13	TRBV10-1	TGCGCCAGCAGTGATGATGCCGCGTACGAGCAGTACTTC	CASSDDAAYEQYF
-	TRBJ2-2	once	16	TRBV11-2	TGTGCCAGCAGCGCCCCGACACCCCGGAACACCGGGGAGCTGTTTTTT	CASSAPTPRNTGELFF
TRBD1	TRBJ2-1	-	15	TRBV5-1	TGCGCCAGCAGCAAGGGGGACAGTTCTTACAATGAGCAGTTCTTC	CASSKGDSSYNEQFF
-	TRBJ1-2	-	13	TRBV7-9	TGTGCCAGCAGCGTCGGGCAGGGATATGGCTACACCTTC	CASSVGQGYGYTF
-	TRBJ1-3	few	16	TRBV14	TGTGCCAGCAGCCAATTCCAAAGGAGCTCTGGAAACACCATATATTTT	CASSQFQRSSGNTIYF